Listed below are T cell receptor beta chains from one sample, sequenced in a study of cytomegalovirus exposure and HLA in healthy donors. Measured with immunoSEQ multiplex PCR; TCRdb has only the in-frame clones, and not every one. The table shows approximately 120,000 clones, with over 60% occurring only once. The sequenced sample consisted of PBMCs. The receptors originated from a female donor in good health and CMV-seronegative. CDR3s include the opening cysteine and the closing phenylalanine or tryptophan. Fields, in order: D gene, clone size, J gene, V gene, CDR3 protein, CDR3 DNA. A D gene is named only where the DNA matches it firmly. The size of a clone is reported for some rows only, either as once, few or many, or as a class for expanded clones.

. . TRBJ2-1 TRBV6-1 CASSGRAVSYNEQFF TGTGCCAGCAGTGGGAGGGCCGTCTCCTACAATGAGCAGTTCTTC
. . TRBJ1-2 TRBV25-1 CASSEPGLGGYTF TGTGCCAGCAGTGAACCAGGACTGGGTGGCTACACCTTC
. . TRBJ2-3 TRBV5-6 CASSPGLMTDTQYF TGTGCCAGCAGCCCGGGACTGATGACAGATACGCAGTATTTT
TRBD1 . TRBJ1-4 TRBV5-1 CASSFFGQGTANEKLFF TGCGCCAGCAGCTTCTTCGGACAGGGTACGGCTAATGAAAAACTGTTTTTT
. few TRBJ1-2 TRBV2 CASSEGLPRLYGYTF TGTGCCAGCAGTGAGGGCCTCCCCCGGCTCTATGGCTACACCTTC
. . TRBJ1-5 TRBV19 CASSPRGGAGQPQHF TGTGCCAGTAGTCCTAGGGGGGGGGCCGGTCAGCCCCAGCATTTT
TRBD2 . TRBJ2-7 TRBV6-5 CASSYSGGEQYF TGTGCCAGCAGTTACTCGGGGGGGGAGCAGTACTTC
. few TRBJ1-6 TRBV4-1 CASSQDDRNNSPLHF TGCGCCAGCAGCCAAGACGACAGGAATAATTCACCCCTCCACTTT
TRBD2 . TRBJ2-3 TRBV6-1 CASSQLAGAGDTQYF TGTGCCAGCAGTCAACTAGCGGGAGCGGGAGATACGCAGTATTTT
. once TRBJ2-3 TRBV5-4 CASSLVAGTDTQYF TGTGCCAGCAGCTTGGTGGCTGGCACAGATACGCAGTATTTT
TRBD2 . TRBJ2-5 TRBV28 CASSPSGRALEQETQYF TGTGCCAGCAGTCCCAGCGGGAGGGCCCTAGAGCAAGAGACCCAGTACTTC
TRBD2 . TRBJ2-1 TRBV9 CASSVASVAGGGLEQFF TGTGCCAGCAGCGTAGCTAGCGTAGCGGGGGGGGGTTTGGAGCAGTTCTTC
TRBD1 . TRBJ1-1 TRBV5-1 CASSRGTVRTEAFF TGCGCCAGCAGCCGCGGGACAGTCAGAACTGAAGCTTTCTTT
TRBD1 . TRBJ1-1 TRBV15 CATSLRRQGLTEAFF TGTGCCACCAGCCTCCGGAGACAGGGGCTCACTGAAGCTTTCTTT
TRBD1 . TRBJ1-5 TRBV28 CASRGTGGQPQHF TGTGCCAGCAGGGGGACAGGGGGTCAGCCCCAGCATTTT
. . TRBJ2-7 TRBV7-8 CASSLGFRNEQYF TGTGCCAGCAGCTTAGGGTTTCGAAACGAGCAGTACTTC
TRBD1 . TRBJ1-5 TRBV18 CASSTGTGLNQPQHF TGTGCCAGCTCAACCGGGACAGGGCTAAATCAGCCCCAGCATTTT
. . TRBJ1-3 TRBV29-1 CSVEDLSGTSSSGNTIYF TGCAGCGTTGAAGATCTCTCCGGGACATCAAGCTCTGGAAACACCATATATTTT
TRBD1 . TRBJ1-4 TRBV10-3 CAISPQGGRGFNEKLFF TGTGCCATCAGCCCCCAGGGGGGCAGGGGCTTTAATGAAAAACTGTTTTTT
. once TRBJ1-2 TRBV7-6 CASSLTGLGYTF TGTGCCAGCAGCTTAACAGGTCTAGGCTACACCTTC
TRBD2 . TRBJ2-3 TRBV5-1 CASSLMGLASPDTQYF TGCGCCAGCAGCTTGATGGGACTAGCTAGCCCAGATACGCAGTATTTT
. . TRBJ1-1 TRBV9 CASSAGTEAFF TGTGCCAGCAGCGCCGGTACTGAAGCTTTCTTT
TRBD2 . TRBJ2-3 TRBV6-1 CASRDGGETDTQYF TGTGCCAGCAGGGACGGGGGGGAAACAGATACGCAGTATTTT
TRBD1 . TRBJ2-5 TRBV5-1 CASSWDRDQGTQYF TGCGCCAGCAGCTGGGACAGGGATCAGGGGACCCAGTACTTC
TRBD2 . TRBJ2-7 TRBV7-6 CASSLWEGPADEQYF TGTGCCAGCAGTCTATGGGAGGGACCCGCCGACGAGCAGTACTTC
TRBD2 . TRBJ2-1 TRBV6-1 CASREGLAGWGGEQFF TGTGCCAGCAGGGAAGGACTAGCGGGATGGGGGGGTGAGCAGTTCTTC
TRBD2 . TRBJ2-1 TRBV4-1 CASSQGPSGGGWNEQFF TGCGCCAGCAGCCAGGGGCCTAGCGGAGGAGGCTGGAATGAGCAGTTCTTC
. . TRBJ1-6 TRBV27 CASSLFQGSSPLHF TGTGCCAGCAGTTTATTTCAGGGTTCTTCACCCCTCCACTTT
. few TRBJ2-1 TRBV15 CATSRVVADYNEQFF TGTGCCACCAGCAGAGTAGTAGCGGACTACAATGAGCAGTTCTTC
TRBD2 . TRBJ2-1 TRBV5-4 CASSKAGTSGRWNEQFF TGTGCCAGCAGCAAAGCCGGGACTAGCGGGAGGTGGAATGAGCAGTTCTTC
. . TRBJ1-6 TRBV2 CARGGPGFSPLHF TGTGCCAGGGGGGGGCCTGGCTTCTCACCCCTCCACTTT
. . TRBJ2-3 TRBV25-1 CASSGASELTDTQYF TGTGCCAGCAGTGGAGCTAGTGAGCTCACAGATACGCAGTATTTT
. few TRBJ2-7 TRBV5-1 CASSRAGPSSYEQYF TGCGCCAGCAGCCGCGCGGGGCCAAGCTCCTACGAGCAGTACTTC
TRBD1 . TRBJ2-3 TRBV5-1 CASSLGGQGYTDTQYF TGCGCCAGCAGCTTGGGGGGACAGGGATACACAGATACGCAGTATTTT
. . TRBJ2-5 TRBV7-2 CASSLLSQETQYF TGTGCCAGCAGCTTATTGAGTCAAGAGACCCAGTACTTC
. . TRBJ1-6 TRBV6-1 CASSESPSSYNSPLHF TGTGCCAGCAGTGAGAGCCCGAGCTCCTATAATTCACCCCTCCACTTT
TRBD2 . TRBJ2-7 TRBV5-4 CASSWGGYEQYF TGTGCCAGCAGCTGGGGGGGGTACGAGCAGTACTTC
TRBD2 . TRBJ2-4 TRBV4-1 CASSQGGSGAAKNIQYF TGCGCCAGCAGCCAAGGGGGGAGCGGGGCGGCCAAAAACATTCAGTACTTC
TRBD1 . TRBJ1-1 TRBV5-6 CASSPGQVTEAFF TGTGCCAGCAGCCCGGGACAGGTCACTGAAGCTTTCTTT
TRBD1 . TRBJ1-4 TRBV7-9 CSSSFTTGSSEKLFF TGTTCCAGCAGCTTCACGACAGGGTCGAGTGAAAAACTGTTTTTT
. few TRBJ1-5 TRBV5-4 CASSQDYYSNQPQHF TGTGCCAGCAGCCAAGACTATTATAGCAATCAGCCCCAGCATTTT
TRBD1 . TRBJ2-5 TRBV11-2 CASSLDVPRGWSETQYF TGTGCCAGCAGCTTAGATGTTCCCAGGGGGTGGTCAGAGACCCAGTACTTC
TRBD1 once TRBJ2-3 TRBV5-1 CASRGGAADTQYF TGCGCCAGCAGAGGGGGCGCGGCAGATACGCAGTATTTT
. . TRBJ2-7 TRBV6-1 CASDWGDEQYF TGTGCCAGCGATTGGGGCGACGAGCAGTACTTC
. . TRBJ2-1 TRBV7-9 CASSRSGPAEQFF TGTGCCAGCAGCCGTAGCGGTCCGGCGGAGCAGTTCTTC
. . TRBJ2-7 TRBV30 CAWSVQGTAAYF TGTGCCTGGAGTGTACAGGGGACTGCGGCATACTTC
. . TRBJ1-5 TRBV5-5 CASSLGPGMGQPQHF TGTGCCAGCAGCTTGGGGCCGGGGATGGGGCAGCCCCAGCATTTT